The source of this T cell receptor (beta chain) is a study of blood T cell repertoires in COVID-19. Details on this clone: The same CDR3 can be traced to other DNA sequences in this sample.

CDR1 is GTSNPN and CDR2 is SVGIG in the germline V gene (reference sequence). V lost 0 bases to trimming and J lost 7 bases; unmatched junction nucleotides: 2. The CDR3 consists of 13 residues. The repertoire was sequenced with immunoSEQ multiplex PCR; TCRdb's copy has only in-frame clones and lacks some. Of 180,000 or so clones listed, 65% to 80% are singletons. What was sequenced was peripheral blood. The V and J genes are TRBV30 and TRBJ2-7; 11 positions match TRBD2. The TCR originated in a man aged 45-65 years who had recovered from COVID-19. This CDR3 is CAWSVLAGEEQYF. As DNA, the CDR3 is TGTGCCTGGAGTGTACTAGCGGGAGAGGAGCAGTACTTC. Variable domain in full (rest from reference TRBV30 and TRBJ2-7): SQTIHQWPATLVQPVGSPLSLECTVEGTSNPNLYWYRQAAGRGLQLLFYSVGIGQISSEVPQNLSASRPQDRQFILSSKKLLLSDSGFYLCAWSVLAGEEQYFGPGTRLTVT.